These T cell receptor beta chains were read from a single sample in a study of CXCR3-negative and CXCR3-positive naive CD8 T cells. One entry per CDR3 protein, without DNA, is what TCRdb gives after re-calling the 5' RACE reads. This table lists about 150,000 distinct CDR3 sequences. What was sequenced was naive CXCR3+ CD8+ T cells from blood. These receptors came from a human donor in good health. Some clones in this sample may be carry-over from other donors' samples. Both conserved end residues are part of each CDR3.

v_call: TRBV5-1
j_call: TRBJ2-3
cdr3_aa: CASSRDRFGSGSTDTRYF

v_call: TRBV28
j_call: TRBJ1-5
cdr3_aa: CASSLTGINQPQHF

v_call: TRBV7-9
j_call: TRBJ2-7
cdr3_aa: CASSLLYDQYF

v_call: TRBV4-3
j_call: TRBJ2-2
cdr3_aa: CASSQDLWQLNTGELFF

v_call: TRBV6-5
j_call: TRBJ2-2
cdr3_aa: CASSPTPLAGGLNTGELFF

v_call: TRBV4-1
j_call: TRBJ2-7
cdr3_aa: CASSRLLAGDLEQYF

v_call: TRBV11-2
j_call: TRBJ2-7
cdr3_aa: CASSHGKRAEGLF

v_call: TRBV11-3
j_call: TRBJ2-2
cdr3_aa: CASSSRLAGGTGELFF

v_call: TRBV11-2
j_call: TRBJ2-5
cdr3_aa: CASSLEGETQYF

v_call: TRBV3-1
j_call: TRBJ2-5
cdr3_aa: CASSQDRGRIRETQYF

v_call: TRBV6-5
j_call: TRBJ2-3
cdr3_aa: CASSYRGDTQYF

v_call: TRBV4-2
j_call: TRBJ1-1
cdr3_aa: CASSQELGAMSTEAFF

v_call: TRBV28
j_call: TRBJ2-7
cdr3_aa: CASSPINRYEQYF

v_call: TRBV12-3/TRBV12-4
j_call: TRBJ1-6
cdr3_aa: CASSSTDPLNSPLHF

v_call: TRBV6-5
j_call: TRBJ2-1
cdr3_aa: CASSYDTGIPYNEQFF

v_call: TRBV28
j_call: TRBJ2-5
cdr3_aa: CASSSPRLAGGQETQYF

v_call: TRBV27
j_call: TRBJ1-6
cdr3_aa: CASSFLSGSRGNSPLHF

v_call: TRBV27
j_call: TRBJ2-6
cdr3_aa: CASSFGAYSGANVLTF

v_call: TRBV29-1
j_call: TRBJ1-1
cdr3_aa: CSVEGENTEAFF

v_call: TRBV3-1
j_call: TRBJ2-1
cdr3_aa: CASSDPIQQDEQFF

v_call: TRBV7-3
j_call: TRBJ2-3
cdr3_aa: CASSLLRTDTQYF

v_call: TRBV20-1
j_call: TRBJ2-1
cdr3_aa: CSARSLAGDTEQFF

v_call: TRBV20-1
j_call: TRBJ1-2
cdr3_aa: CSALKWRGKNGYTF

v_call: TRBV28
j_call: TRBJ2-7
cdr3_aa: CASSDRTNPHEQYF

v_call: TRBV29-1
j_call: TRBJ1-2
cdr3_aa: CSVEERGVIYGYTF

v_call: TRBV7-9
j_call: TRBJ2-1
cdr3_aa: CASSLARGTFSYNEQFF

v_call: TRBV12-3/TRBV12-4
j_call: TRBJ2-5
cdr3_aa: CASTLGVRETQYF

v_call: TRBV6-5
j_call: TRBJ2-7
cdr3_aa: CASSYIGPTETRNYEQYF

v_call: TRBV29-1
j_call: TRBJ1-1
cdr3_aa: CSLSGGITEAFF

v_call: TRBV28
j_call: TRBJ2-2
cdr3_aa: CASSFSGPGELFF

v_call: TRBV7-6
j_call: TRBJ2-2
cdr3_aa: CASSPRITNTGELFF

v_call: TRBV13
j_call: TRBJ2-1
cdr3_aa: CASRDTSGSDGGNEQFF

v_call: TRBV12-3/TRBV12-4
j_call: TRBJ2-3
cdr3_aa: CASSLPEGDTYFTDTQYF

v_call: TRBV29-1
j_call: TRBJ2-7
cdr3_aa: CSVEGGRNEQYF